The 18 T cell receptor beta chains presented below share a single source sample, sequenced in a study of blood T cell repertoires in COVID-19. Clones were read by immunoSEQ multiplex PCR, and TCRdb kept only the in-frame ones, dropping some. The data show roughly 100,000 clones, roughly 81% seen once. The sample comprised peripheral blood. These TCRs come from an elderly man with COVID-19, enrolled during active disease.

The genes are TRBV30 and TRBJ1-6; possible D gene TRBD1, 6 bases. The CDR3 has 14 residues. V shed 1 base and J shed 7 bases, with 11 bases lying between them. Germline V gene data show CDR1 as GTSNPN and CDR2 as SVGIG (reference sequence). As DNA, the CDR3 is TGTGCCTGGAGTGCAGGACAGCAGAATTCACCCCTCCACTTT. This codes for CAWSAGQQNSPLHF.

The rearrangement uses TRBV15 and TRBJ2-7, with TRBD2 matching over 13 bases. V gave up 0 bases and J gave up 0 bases; unmatched junction bases: 2. The germline V gene has CDR1 LNHNV and CDR2 YYDKDF (reference sequence). CDR3 length: 17 amino acids. CDR3 in amino acids: CATSRETSGRFSYEQYF. The DNA for the CDR3 is TGTGCCACCAGCAGAGAGACTAGCGGGAGGTTCTCCTACGAGCAGTACTTC.

This chain links TRBV19 with TRBJ2-5, with D possibly TRBD2 on 5 matching bases. V lost 4 bases and J lost 0, with 12 bases in between. Germline V CDR1 and CDR2: LNHDA, SQIVND (reference sequence). The CDR3 covers 15 residues. The CDR3 is CASSSLATDQETQYF. The CDR3 region has the DNA TGTGCCAGTAGTAGCCTAGCAACGGACCAAGAGACCCAGTACTTC.

This chain connects TRBV10-3 to TRBJ2-7; 7 bases align to TRBD2. Germline loops: CDR1 ENHRY, CDR2 SYGVKD. After removal of 4 bases from V and 0 bases from J, the junction contained 3 bases not matched to a gene. The CDR3 runs 14 residues. CDR3: CAISAGTISYEQYF. CDR3 DNA: TGTGCCATCAGTGCGGGGACTATCTCCTACGAGCAGTACTTC.

The chain recombines TRBV5-4 with TRBJ1-2; weak D call: TRBD1 (5 bases). Germline assignment: CDR1 SGHNT and CDR2 YYREEE (reference sequence). The germline V and J ends were trimmed by 5 bases and 1 base, with 15 bases remaining between them. The CDR3 is made up of 15 amino acids. The CDR3 bases are TGTGCCAGCAGGGAAGCAGGGATCCTTAACTATGGCTACACCTTC. This encodes CASREAGILNYGYTF.

The chain uses TRBV5-5 and TRBJ2-7; perhaps TRBD1 as D (6 bases). With 4 bases removed from V and 1 base from J, the gap between germline ends came to 9 bases. This CDR3 is built from 13 residues. Germline CDR1 reads SGHKS; CDR2 reads YYEKEE (reference sequence). The CDR3 sequence is CASSNRVSYEQYF. CDR3 DNA: TGTGCCAGCAGCAACAGGGTATCCTACGAGCAGTACTTC.

This clone was picked up a small number of times. The CDR3 protein is CASSLGGGQETQYF. The CDR3 region has the DNA TGTGCCAGCAGCTTAGGGGGAGGGCAAGAGACCCAGTACTTC. The chain employs TRBV7-8 and TRBJ2-5; 7 positions match TRBD2. V shed 1 base and J 2 bases; nucleotides not matched to a gene: 1. Germline assignment: CDR1 SGHVS and CDR2 FQNEAQ. The CDR3 extends over 14 amino acids. Looking up the rest from reference TRBV7-8 and TRBJ2-5 gives the full variable domain: GAGVSQSPRYKVAKRGQDVALRCDPISGHVSLFWYQQALGQGPEFLTYFQNEAQLDKSGLPSDRFFAERPEGSVSTLKIQRTQQEDSAVYLCASSLGGGQETQYFGPGTRLLVL.

This clone was observed a few times. V and J are TRBV4-3 and TRBJ1-6; no reliable D call. From germline, CDR1 is LGHNA and CDR2 YSLEER. The CDR3 extends over 16 amino acids. Trimming pared 0 bases from V and 1 base from J, leaving 7 bases between. The CDR3 nucleotides read TGCGCCAGCAGCCAAGACGAGACATCCTATAATTCACCCCTCCACTTT. It encodes CASSQDETSYNSPLHF.

The CDR3 region is CASTARTAQVGYTF. The CDR3 DNA follows: TGTGCCAGCACCGCCCGGACAGCCCAAGTGGGCTACACCTTC. The chain joins TRBV28 to TRBJ1-2, with D possibly being TRBD1 (6 bases). From germline, CDR1 is MDHEN and CDR2 SYDVKM. The CDR3 has 14 residues. The germline V and J ends were trimmed by 7 bases and 8 bases, with 20 bases remaining between them.

The rearrangement joins TRBV5-5 to TRBJ2-1; unclear D gene. This CDR3 is built from 13 residues. CDR1 is SGHKS and CDR2 is YYEKEE in the germline V gene (reference sequence). The V gene lost 0 bases and the J gene lost 9 bases, with 10 bases spanning the gap. Here the CDR3 DNA reads TGTGCCAGCAGCTTGGTGACTGGCAGTGAGCAGTTCTTC. It codes for CASSLVTGSEQFF.

The chain recombines TRBV10-2 with TRBJ1-1, with D hard to call. V was pared by 0 bases and J by 7 bases, with 15 bases between. Germline V gene sequence: CDR1 WSHSY, CDR2 SAAADI. The CDR3 contains 15 residues. Here the CDR3 reads CASSESKGGMGEAFF. For the CDR3, the DNA is TGCGCCAGCAGTGAGTCGAAGGGAGGCATGGGTGAAGCTTTCTTT.

The chain recombines TRBV24-1 with TRBJ2-2; perhaps TRBD1 as D (5 bases). CDR1 and CDR2 (germline): KGHDR, SFDVKD. V lost 2 bases to trimming and J lost 4 bases, with 10 bases between them. The CDR3 totals 15 residues. DNA for the CDR3: TGTGCCACCAGTGATTCCGACAGATCCACCGGGGAGCTGTTTTTT. Translated, it gives CATSDSDRSTGELFF.

V gene TRBV3-1 (or the pseudogene TRBV3-2) combines with J gene TRBJ2-3, with a weak D call TRBD1 (6 bases). V lost 1 base, J lost 3 bases, and 14 bases lay in between. This CDR3 spans 16 amino acids. Germline V gives CDR1 LGHDT, CDR2 YNNKEL (reference sequence). The CDR3 DNA reads TGTGCCAGCAGCCAAGCAGCTGGCAGGGGAACAGATACGCAGTATTTT. This codes for CASSQAAGRGTDTQYF.

The chain joins TRBV19 to TRBJ1-6, with a tentative D call TRBD1 (6 bases). V was clipped by 5 bases and J by 9 bases, with 14 bases between them. This CDR3 is built from 14 residues. Per the germline V gene, CDR1 is LNHDA and CDR2 is SQIVND (reference sequence). The CDR3 nucleotides are TGTGCCAGTAGTTATACTTCGGACAGTTCACCCCTCCACTTT. Translated, it gives CASSYTSDSSPLHF.

This rearrangement joins TRBV4-2 to TRBJ2-1; tentatively, D is TRBD1 (5 bases). Germline V gene data show CDR1 as LGHNA and CDR2 as YNFKEQ. V dropped 0 bases and J dropped 4 bases, with 16 bases sitting between them. This CDR3 has 17 residues. This CDR3 is CASSQDQGASSYNEQFF. Written as DNA, the CDR3 is TGTGCCAGCAGCCAAGATCAAGGGGCCTCCTCATACAATGAGCAGTTCTTC.

The chain employs TRBV23-1 and TRBJ2-7; the match to TRBD1 covers 9 bases. TRBV23-1 is flagged as an ORF with uncertain function. This CDR3 spans 14 amino acids. The junction had 3 bases not matched to a gene; V was cut back by 3 bases and J by 3 bases. The CDR3 spells CASSQRTGVYEQYF. The DNA of the CDR3 is TGCGCCAGCAGTCAGCGGACAGGGGTCTACGAGCAGTACTTC.

About this clone: The same CDR3 arises from other DNA sequences in this sample as well. The chain uses TRBV18 and TRBJ1-5, with 9 bases matching TRBD1. With 4 bases clipped from V and 5 bases from J, the junction kept 3 bases outside the gene matches. This CDR3 is 14 amino acids long. CDR1 KGHSH and CDR2 LQKENI come from the germline V gene. The CDR3 loop is CASSRTGVDQPQHF. The CDR3 DNA is TGTGCCAGCTCACGGACAGGGGTAGATCAGCCCCAGCATTTT.

The J gene is TRBJ1-2, the V gene TRBV28; D is unclear. CDR3 length: 15 amino acids. V was trimmed by 2 bases and J by 4 bases, leaving 14 bases between them. In germline, CDR1 is MDHEN, CDR2 SYDVKM. This CDR3 reads CASSLPRGRSYGYTF. CDR3 DNA: TGTGCCAGCAGTTTACCGAGAGGGAGATCCTATGGCTACACCTTC.